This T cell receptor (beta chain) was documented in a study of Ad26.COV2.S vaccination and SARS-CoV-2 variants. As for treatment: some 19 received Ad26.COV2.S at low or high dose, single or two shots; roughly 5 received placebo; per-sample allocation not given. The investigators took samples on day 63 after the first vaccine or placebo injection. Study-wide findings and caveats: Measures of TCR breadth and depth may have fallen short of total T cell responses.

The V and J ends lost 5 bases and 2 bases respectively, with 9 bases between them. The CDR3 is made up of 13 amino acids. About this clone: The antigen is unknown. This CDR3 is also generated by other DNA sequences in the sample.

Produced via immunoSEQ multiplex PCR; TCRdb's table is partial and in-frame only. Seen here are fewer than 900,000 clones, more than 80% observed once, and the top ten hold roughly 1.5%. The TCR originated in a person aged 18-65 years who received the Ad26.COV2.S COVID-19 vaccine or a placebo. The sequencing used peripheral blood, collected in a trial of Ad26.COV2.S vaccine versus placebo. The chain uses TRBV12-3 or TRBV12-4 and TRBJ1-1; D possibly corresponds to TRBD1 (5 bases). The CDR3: CASSRRGNTEAFF. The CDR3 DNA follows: TGTGCCAGCAGTCGAAGGGGTAACACTGAAGCTTTCTTT.